Presented here are 20 T cell receptor beta chains from one specimen sequenced in a study of shared clonotypes between healthy human individuals. Only CD45RO-negative cells positively selected for CCR7 counted as naive CD8 cells, so terminally differentiated effector memory CD45RA+ cells were excluded. TCRdb keeps only in-frame clones here, not all; method: immunoSEQ multiplex PCR. Here the sample spans approximately 1.9 million clones, around 95% being singletons. The specimen sequenced was naive CD8+ T cells from PBMCs. The origin of the receptors is a man aged 18 to 29 in good health. Some clones in this sample may be carry-over from other donors' samples.

The genes are TRBV7-9 and TRBJ1-1; 8 bases are a match to TRBD1. CDR3 length equals 14 residues. V lost 3 bases to trimming and J lost 6 bases; unmatched junction nucleotides: 6. Germline V gene sequence: CDR1 SEHNR, CDR2 FQNEAQ (reference sequence). CDR3 in DNA: TGTGCCAGCAGCTTTGCGGACAGGGATTCTGAAGCTTTCTTT. It specifies CASSFADRDSEAFF.

The chain joins TRBV9 to TRBJ1-2, with 7 bases fitting TRBD1. There are 13 residues in the CDR3. V trimming: 3 bases; J trimming: 8 bases; junction bases outside the gene matches: 7. The germline CDR1 and CDR2 sequences are SGDLS and YYNGEE. CDR3: CASSALGGAGYTF. In DNA form, the CDR3 reads TGTGCCAGCAGCGCTCTAGGGGGCGCCGGCTACACCTTC.

This chain uses TRBV2 with TRBJ1-1, with TRBD1 matching 7 bases. This CDR3 has 13 amino acids. In germline, CDR1 is SNHLY, CDR2 FYNNEI. Unmatched junction bases numbered 7, after V lost 6 bases and J lost 6 bases. DNA of the CDR3: TGTGCCAGCAGCCCAGGGGGGGAGCCTGAAGCTTTCTTT. Its protein is CASSPGGEPEAFF.

This rearrangement joins TRBV4-2 to TRBJ1-2; D is possibly TRBD1 (5 bases). The CDR3 contains 18 residues. V lost 2 bases to trimming and J lost 7 bases, with 26 bases between them. From germline, CDR1 is LGHNA and CDR2 YNFKEQ. DNA of the CDR3: TGTGCCAGCAGCCAAAGGGCTAAGACAGACCCACCGCCGGCTGGCTACACCTTC. Residues: CASSQRAKTDPPPAGYTF.

A few counts support this clone. The chain is built from TRBV2 and TRBJ1-3, with D hard to call. Germline values: CDR1 SNHLY, CDR2 FYNNEI. V was pared by 7 bases and J by 2 bases, with 3 bases between. This CDR3 spans 11 amino acids. The CDR3 sequence is CASTPGNTIYF. DNA of the CDR3: TGTGCCAGCACGCCTGGAAACACCATATATTTT.

The chain carries TRBV28 and TRBJ1-2; 7 bases fit TRBD1. Germline CDR1 is MDHEN and CDR2 is SYDVKM. CDR3 length: 14 amino acids. Unmatched junction bases numbered 15, after V lost 8 bases and J lost 9 bases. The CDR3 region has the DNA TGTGCCAGCGGACCGGGACAGAGCCCTTATAGCTACACCTTC. As protein: CASGPGQSPYSYTF.

The J gene is TRBJ2-4, the V gene TRBV5-1, with 7 bases lining up with TRBD1. V shed 0 bases and J 8 bases; nucleotides not matched to a gene: 11. Germline loops: CDR1 SGHRS, CDR2 YFSETQ. The length of the CDR3 is 16 residues. CDR3 sequence: CASSLGQGEKTDIQYF. The DNA for the CDR3 is TGCGCCAGCAGCTTGGGTCAGGGGGAAAAGACAGACATTCAGTACTTC.

The V call is TRBV27, the J call TRBJ1-2, with no clear D. Germline CDR1 reads MNHEY; CDR2 reads SMNVEV (reference sequence). The CDR3 is made up of 14 amino acids. Trimming removed 5 bases from V and 1 base from J, with 11 bases in between. CDR3 nucleotide sequence: TGTGCCAGCAGTCGGACGGACCTTAACTATGGCTACACCTTC. Translating gives CASSRTDLNYGYTF.

The chain employs TRBV7-9 and TRBJ1-2, with unresolved D. Trimming stripped 4 bases from V and 3 bases from J, with 21 bases between. Germline CDR1 is SEHNR and CDR2 is FQNEAQ (reference sequence). The CDR3 runs to 17 residues. Here the CDR3 reads CASSYPAEGFRYYGYTF. CDR3 sequence (DNA): TGTGCCAGCAGCTACCCGGCTGAAGGGTTCCGATACTATGGCTACACCTTC.

This rearrangement joins TRBV27 to TRBJ2-7; D is tentatively TRBD1 or TRBD2 (6 bases each). The CDR3 has 13 amino acids. V was clipped by 0 bases and J by 7 bases, with 10 bases between them. Germline V CDR1 and CDR2: MNHEY, SMNVEV (reference sequence). CDR3 loop: CASSLSRGEEQYF. The DNA of the CDR3 is TGTGCCAGCAGTTTATCGAGGGGGGAAGAGCAGTACTTC.

The rearrangement links TRBV25-1 to TRBJ2-5, with D uncertain. There are 12 residues in the CDR3. V lost 10 bases and J lost 3, with 12 bases in between. Germline assignment: CDR1 MGHDK and CDR2 SYGVNS. CDR3 amino acids: CATGVAKETQYF. For the CDR3, the DNA is TGTGCCACCGGCGTTGCCAAAGAGACCCAGTACTTC.

The CDR3 sequence: CASSKTGEGSGANVLTF. As DNA, the CDR3 is TGTGCCAGCAGTAAGACAGGGGAGGGTTCTGGGGCCAACGTCCTGACTTTC. This chain uses TRBV28 with TRBJ2-6; D is possibly TRBD1 (8 bases). The CDR3 consists of 17 residues. Trimming cost V 5 bases and J 1 base, with 15 bases left between them. Germline V gene data show CDR1 as MDHEN and CDR2 as SYDVKM. The complete variable domain, with remaining parts taken from reference TRBV28 and TRBJ2-6, reads DVKVTQSSRYLVKRTGEKVFLECVQDMDHENMFWYRQDPGLGLRLIYFSYDVKMKEKGDIPEGYSVSREKKERFSLILESASTNQTSMYLCASSKTGEGSGANVLTFGAGSRLTVL.

This clone was observed once. The rearrangement links TRBV6-1 to TRBJ1-1; D ambiguous. Per germline, CDR1 MNHNS and CDR2 SASEGT. Trimming removed 1 base at V and 0 bases at J, with 15 bases between. This CDR3 is built from 17 residues. For the CDR3, the DNA is TGTGCCAGCAGTGAAGAAAGTTCTCGGGTGGTGAACACTGAAGCTTTCTTT. Its protein is CASSEESSRVVNTEAFF.

The chain has TRBV6-1 and TRBJ1-5; possible D gene TRBD1, 6 bases. Trimming stripped 2 bases from V and 7 bases from J, with 18 bases between. This CDR3 is built from 16 residues. In germline, CDR1 is MNHNS, CDR2 SASEGT. In nucleotides, the CDR3 is TGTGCCAGCAGTGAAATCGGCCGGGGGGCGTCGCAGCCCCAGCATTTT. Protein: CASSEIGRGASQPQHF.

The chain has TRBV7-9 and TRBJ2-7; D remains unclear. Germline CDR1 reads SEHNR; CDR2 reads FQNEAQ (reference sequence). V was trimmed by 2 bases and J by 2 bases, leaving 10 bases between them. The CDR3 contains 14 residues. Written as DNA, the CDR3 is TGTGCCAGCAGCTTATCTAGGGAACCCTACGAGCAGTACTTC. Residues: CASSLSREPYEQYF.

This clone has only one observation. The J gene is TRBJ2-7, the V gene TRBV28, with a possible D match to TRBD1 (6 bases). The CDR3 covers 11 residues. Per germline, CDR1 MDHEN and CDR2 SYDVKM. The V and J ends lost 8 bases and 3 bases respectively, with 8 bases between them. The DNA of the CDR3 is TGTGCCAGCGCACAGGGCTACGAGCAGTACTTC. It encodes CASAQGYEQYF.

The chain uses TRBV5-8 and TRBJ2-3; D possibly corresponds to TRBD1 (5 bases). Germline loops: CDR1 SGHTS, CDR2 YDEGEE. The CDR3 loop spans 15 amino acids. V was cut by 4 bases and J by 5 bases, with 17 bases left in between. In DNA form, the CDR3 reads TGTGCCAGCAGCCTCCTGTGGGGCCGTGGAGATACGCAGTATTTT. Translated, it gives CASSLLWGRGDTQYF. Full variable domain (outside the CDR3, taken from reference TRBV5-8 and TRBJ2-3): EAGVTQSPTHLIKTRGQQATLRCSPISGHTSVYWYQQALGLGLQFLLWYDEGEERNRGNFPPRFSGRQFPNYSSELNVNALELEDSALYLCASSLLWGRGDTQYFGPGTRLTVL.

The rearrangement joins TRBV5-5 to TRBJ1-2; TRBD1 matches 7 bases. CDR3 length equals 16 residues. CDR1 and CDR2 from the germline V gene are SGHKS and YYEKEE (reference sequence). J gave up 4 bases and V 2 bases, and 11 bases lay outside the gene matches. The CDR3 sequence is CASSLEDRVKSYGYTF. The CDR3, as DNA: TGTGCCAGCAGCTTAGAAGACAGGGTAAAGTCCTATGGCTACACCTTC.

To note about this clone: This specimen includes other DNA sequences encoding the same CDR3. V usage is TRBV19 and J usage is TRBJ1-5; maybe TRBD1 (5 bases). The V end was cut by 4 bases, the J end by 4 bases, with 11 bases between. This CDR3 region has 14 residues. Germline values: CDR1 LNHDA, CDR2 SQIVND (reference sequence). The CDR3 sequence: CASSTRDHNQPQHF. CDR3 coding DNA: TGTGCCAGTAGTACAAGGGACCATAATCAGCCCCAGCATTTT.

The rearrangement uses TRBV7-9 and TRBJ1-5; maybe TRBD1 (5 bases). The V gene lost 4 bases and the J gene lost 2 bases, with 9 bases spanning the gap. CDR3 length: 14 amino acids. CDR1 SEHNR and CDR2 FQNEAQ come from the germline V gene (reference sequence). In nucleotides, the CDR3 is TGTGCCAGCAGCTGGGGGGTCGGCAATCAGCCCCAGCATTTT. As protein: CASSWGVGNQPQHF.